This T cell receptor (beta chain) emerged from a study of blood T cell repertoires in COVID-19. About the study: Samples came from the United States, Italy and Spain, spanning acute and convalescent COVID-19. From T cells, B-cell-depleted T cells, or PBMCs came the material, which was cDNA or gDNA.

Authors' methods: For nucleated cells, counts were estimated from reference gene primer amplification. Profiling relied on immunoSEQ multiplex PCR, and the TCRdb table lists in-frame clones only, not all of them. That table supplies the V and J calls and clone size; D and trimming were determined from the DNA. The sample lists tens of thousands of clones; roughly 89% were seen once. Trimming removed 0 bases from V and 4 bases from J, with 10 bases in between. This CDR3 has 14 amino acids. Germline CDR1 reads SGHRS; CDR2 reads YFSETQ. The sequence came from an elderly woman with active or convalescent COVID-19. Sequenced: peripheral blood. J is TRBJ1-1 and V is TRBV5-1, with D hard to call. This CDR3 is CASSLAGLGTEAFF. The CDR3 nucleotides read TGCGCCAGCAGCTTGGCCGGTCTCGGCACTGAAGCTTTCTTT.